This TCR beta chain derives from a study of long-term antiretroviral therapy in people with HIV (dated by TCRdb to between 2020 and 2023). With respect to the entire study: The earliest samples were collected roughly a decade before the 2015 WHO recommendation for immediate ART, at a time when ART was usually postponed until CD4 counts fell. A retrospective serial study tested whether changes in peripheral blood TRB repertoire composition and diversity were associated with ART initiation and durable HIV suppression. A total of 150 to 200 cryopreserved PBMC samples were contributed to the cohort by 30 adults with confirmed HIV infection, with samples collected serially over a mean of approximately six years (range 1-12). About 40% of the roughly 30 participants with HIV were female. Test extractions of a monoclonal T-cell line alongside a few dozen polyclonal samples showed no cross-contamination during QIAcube processing.

In the case of this clone: Its recognized antigen is unknown. Base qualities are not at hand, and no much larger clone is one base apart. Other DNA variants within this sample encode the same CDR3.

The immunoSEQ hsTCRB v3.0 assay was used at survey level resolution to sequence the TRB variable region. TRB sequencing targeted a depth of about 35,000-55,000 T-cell genomes per sample. TRB libraries were pooled and sequenced on an Illumina MiSeq using a v3 150-cycle kit. Per the original workflow: Analysis of repertoires was carried out in R inside a reproducible Nextflow workflow spanning QC, data transformation and analysis. Custom analyses were implemented in LymphoSeq2, an R package for AIRR-Seq data exploration. A few samples that produced fewer than 5000 total TRB sequences were removed, so some 180 HIV repertoires were analyzed. Among the 180 to 200 HIV repertoires that were kept, 59 were collected before ART initiation and some 130 were collected after ART initiation. Each repertoire was downsampled to 5000 TRB nucleotide sequences, and summary statistics were averaged across 100 downsampling iterations. Only TRB sequences with CDR3 regions of at least seven amino acids were retained for analysis. Diversity was assessed using a clonality score derived from Shannon entropy and using the Gini coefficient. In repertoire networks, the top 5000 CDR3 amino acid sequences were linked whenever an edit distance of one separated two sequences. GLIPH2 predicted antigen specificity groups and MHC restriction for TRB CDR3 amino acid sequences. CDR3 amino acid sequences were matched against VDJdb and McPAS-TCR to flag known CMV, EBV, HIV or tissue antigen associations. Pre-ART, post-ART and control groups were compared with Wilcoxon signed-rank tests and Holm-Bonferroni correction. TCRdb holds this immuneACCESS table with in-frame rearrangements only. Some clones are missing; in checked studies, unresolved V genes explain under half, and the rest has no known cause. V, J and clone size are those of that table, while D and trimming were read from the DNA. The sample data list about 32,000 clones, and about 98% of these were observed just once. Jointly, the top ten make up approximately 2% of the sample.

Beyond this particular receptor, the publication reports: Narrower CDR3 length ranges were observed in HIV repertoires than in controls, and an antigen-experienced repertoire with only a slight naive shift after ART was suggested by the network structure. The samples span the years 2004 to 2017, and the ART regimens used at that time may not be as effective as current regimens. Limited PBMC availability meant only the TCR beta chain was sequenced, without alpha chain pairing. ART initiation was associated with a significant increase in TRB diversity, but diversity stayed significantly below transplant donor controls even after long-term ART. At every time point, the repertoire was dominated by expanded TRB clones first identified before ART initiation, although this dominance fluctuated and, in many PLHIV, declined after ART. Inferences about post-ART repertoire changes were limited because no data were available on ART adherence, viral resistance or therapy changes. Unsorted PBMC were profiled instead of sorted CD4+ and CD8+ T cells because pre-ART samples had limited cell numbers.

Inclusion was restricted to participants for whom at least one PBMC sample before ART initiation and at least two post-ART samples were available. Treatment was received in the United States of America by all participants with HIV. Cryopreserved samples of about 0.9-11 million PBMC were thawed and washed before DNA extraction. At the time of the earliest PBMC sample for each participant with HIV, ages ranged from roughly 23 to 60 years. PBMC samples were contributed by each participant from 1-4 timepoints before ART initiation and 2-8 timepoints after ART initiation, with a median of 7 samples. Serial HIV viral load, CD4+ T-cell count, ART history and demographic data were obtained for every participant. Genomic DNA was extracted from unsorted PBMC with a Qiagen kit on a QIAcube, processed in batches of 12 samples. The clonotype originates from a man aged 25-45 years with HIV. This specimen was unsorted PBMCs, taken 7.6 years after starting antiretroviral therapy.

The CDR3 protein sequence reads: CASSGTLTGELFF. In nucleotide form, the sequence is TGTGCCAGCAGTGGGACCCTCACCGGGGAGCTGTTTTTT. The rearrangement joined TRBV6-1 to TRBJ2-2, with no D gene named confidently. Between the V and J ends, shortened by 4 bases and 4 bases respectively, the junction contains 7 bases. Measured from the cysteine to the phenylalanine, the CDR3 is 13 residues long. Only CDR3 DNA remains: 39 bases, in frame from the first base. Sequences MNHNS (CDR1) and SASEGT (CDR2) are obtained from the germline V gene.